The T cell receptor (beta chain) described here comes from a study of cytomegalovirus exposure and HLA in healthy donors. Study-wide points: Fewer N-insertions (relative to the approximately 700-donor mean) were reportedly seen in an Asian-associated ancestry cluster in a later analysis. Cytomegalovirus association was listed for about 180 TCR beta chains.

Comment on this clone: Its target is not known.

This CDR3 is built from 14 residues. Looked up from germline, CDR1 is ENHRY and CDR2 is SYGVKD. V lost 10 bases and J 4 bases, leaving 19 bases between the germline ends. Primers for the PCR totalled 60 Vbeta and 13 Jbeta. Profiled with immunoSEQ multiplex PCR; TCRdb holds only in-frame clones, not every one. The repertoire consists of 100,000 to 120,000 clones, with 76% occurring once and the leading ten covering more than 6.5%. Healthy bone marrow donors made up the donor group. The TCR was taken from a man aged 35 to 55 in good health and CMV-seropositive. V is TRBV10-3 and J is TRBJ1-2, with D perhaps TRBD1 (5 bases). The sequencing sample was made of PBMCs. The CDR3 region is CATLGWGDGYGYTF. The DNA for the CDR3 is TGTGCCACCCTGGGATGGGGGGACGGCTATGGCTACACCTTC.